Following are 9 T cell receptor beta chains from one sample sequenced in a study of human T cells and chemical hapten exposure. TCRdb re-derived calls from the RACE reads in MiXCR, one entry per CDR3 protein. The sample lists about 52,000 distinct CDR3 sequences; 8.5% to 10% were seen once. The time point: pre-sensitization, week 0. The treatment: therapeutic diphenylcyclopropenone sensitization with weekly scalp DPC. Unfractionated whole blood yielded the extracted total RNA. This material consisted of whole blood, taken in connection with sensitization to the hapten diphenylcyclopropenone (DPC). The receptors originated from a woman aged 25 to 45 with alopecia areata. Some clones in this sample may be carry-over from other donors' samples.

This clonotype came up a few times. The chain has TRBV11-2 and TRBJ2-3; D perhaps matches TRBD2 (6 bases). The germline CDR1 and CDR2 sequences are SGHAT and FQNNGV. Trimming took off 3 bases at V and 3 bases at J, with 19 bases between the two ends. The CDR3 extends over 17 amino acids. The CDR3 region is CASSLVHSGWVTDTQYF. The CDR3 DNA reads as TGTGCCAGCAGCTTGGTACATAGCGGATGGGTAACAGATACGCAGTATTTT.

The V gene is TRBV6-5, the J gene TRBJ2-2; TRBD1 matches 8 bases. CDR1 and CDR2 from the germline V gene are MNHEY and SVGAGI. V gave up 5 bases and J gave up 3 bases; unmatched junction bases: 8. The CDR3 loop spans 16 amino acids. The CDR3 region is CASSQRTGTHTGELFF. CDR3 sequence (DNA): TGTGCCAGCAGTCAACGGACAGGGACTCACACCGGGGAGCTGTTTTTT.

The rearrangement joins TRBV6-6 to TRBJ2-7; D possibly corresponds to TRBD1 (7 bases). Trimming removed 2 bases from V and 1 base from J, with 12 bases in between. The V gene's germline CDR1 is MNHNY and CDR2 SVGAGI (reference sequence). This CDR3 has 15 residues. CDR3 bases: TGTGCCAGCAGTTACGGGGGGACAGCTTCCTACGAGCAGTACTTC. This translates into CASSYGGTASYEQYF.

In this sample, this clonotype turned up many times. The CDR3 here is CASSMLYSHMDTGELFF. CDR3 sequence (DNA): TGTGCCAGCTCCATGCTGTACTCCCATATGGACACCGGGGAGCTGTTTTTT. The chain carries TRBV6-5 and TRBJ2-2; D ambiguous. Germline V gene data show CDR1 as MNHEY and CDR2 as SVGAGI. V lost 8 bases and J 3 bases, leaving 22 bases between the germline ends. This CDR3 is built from 17 residues.

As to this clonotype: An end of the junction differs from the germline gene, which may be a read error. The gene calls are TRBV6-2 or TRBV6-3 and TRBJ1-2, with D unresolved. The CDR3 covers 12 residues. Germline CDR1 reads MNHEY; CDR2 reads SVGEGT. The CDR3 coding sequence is TGTGCCAGCAGTTACTCGGACTATGGCGACACCTTC. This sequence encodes CASSYSDYGDTF.

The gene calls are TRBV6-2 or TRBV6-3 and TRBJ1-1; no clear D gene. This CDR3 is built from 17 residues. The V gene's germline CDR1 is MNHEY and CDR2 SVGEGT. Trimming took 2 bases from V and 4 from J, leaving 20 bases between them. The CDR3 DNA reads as TGTGCCAGCAGTTACCCCCCGACGGGCCTTGATGGCACTGAAGCTTTCTTT. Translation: CASSYPPTGLDGTEAFF.

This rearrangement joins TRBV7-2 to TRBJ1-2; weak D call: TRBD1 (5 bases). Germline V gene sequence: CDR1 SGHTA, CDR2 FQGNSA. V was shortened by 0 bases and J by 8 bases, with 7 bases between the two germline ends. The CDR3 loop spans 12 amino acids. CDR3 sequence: CASSLAQGGYTF. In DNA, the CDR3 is TGTGCCAGCAGCTTAGCGCAGGGCGGCTACACCTTC.

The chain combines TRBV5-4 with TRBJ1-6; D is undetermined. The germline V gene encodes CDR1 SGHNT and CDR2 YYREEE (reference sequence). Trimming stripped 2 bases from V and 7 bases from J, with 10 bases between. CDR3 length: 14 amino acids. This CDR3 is CASSFPGENSPLHF. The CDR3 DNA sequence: TGTGCCAGCAGCTTTCCGGGCGAGAATTCACCCCTCCACTTT.

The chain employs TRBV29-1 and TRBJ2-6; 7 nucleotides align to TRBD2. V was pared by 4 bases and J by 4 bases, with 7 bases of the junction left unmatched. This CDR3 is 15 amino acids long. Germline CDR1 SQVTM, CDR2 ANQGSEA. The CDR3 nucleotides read TGCAGCGTTGCTATGGGGGGGAGCGGGGCCAACGTCCTGACTTTC. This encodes CSVAMGGSGANVLTF.